This TCR beta chain was retrieved from a study of blood T cells in healthy people across ages. The second PCR ran about 6 to 12 cycles with a sample-barcoded 5' primer and J-beta primers. TCRdb ran MiXCR on the 5' RACE reads and lists one entry per CDR3 protein. This table has under 700,000 distinct CDR3 sequences, less than 25% appearing once. The CDR3 covers 15 residues. Germline V gene lookup returns CDR1 MDHEN and CDR2 SYDVKM. With 6 bases removed from V and 2 bases from J, the gap between germline ends came to 13 bases. The same specimen was also included in a second study, on T cells of mothers and their children.

The sample comprised blood. The chain carries TRBV28 and TRBJ1-4; perhaps TRBD1 as D (5 bases). This TCR came from a boy aged 5-17 years in good health. CDR3 bases: TGTGCCAGCAGATCCGACGGGGCTACTAATGAAAAACTGTTTTTT. Translating it yields CASRSDGATNEKLFF.